This TCR beta chain was sequenced in a study of preoperative IRX-2 immunotherapy in early breast cancer (dated 2019 in TCRdb). Of note for this clone: Its antigen is currently not known. Base qualities are not recorded, but no much larger clone differs from it by a single base.

Libraries were made using the immunoSEQ multiplex PCR assay. TCRdb limited this immuneACCESS table to in-frame rearrangements with V and J called. A share of clones is missing; checked studies link under half to unresolved V genes, and the rest is unexplained. The sample table contains under 40,000 clones; only one count was recorded for roughly 95% of them. The biggest ten clones account for 6.4% of the sample. Per the publication, the treatment or condition label means: preoperative locoregional IRX-2 cytokine immunotherapy. The samples were obtained from a phase Ib study that tested preoperative, locoregional IRX-2 cytokine immunotherapy meant to prime immune responses. Patients with early-stage breast cancer who were given IRX-2 before surgery served as donors. The clonotype was recovered from a human donor with breast cancer. The specimen was obtained from a patient treated with IRX-2 immunotherapy.

CDR3 reads: CASSLSPRGPQHF. The bases are TGTGCCAGCAGTTTATCCCCCAGAGGGCCCCAGCATTTT. The chain couples TRBV27 to TRBJ1-5; the D gene assignment is ambiguous. The CDR3 contains 13 residues, cysteine and phenylalanine counted. This entry keeps only the CDR3 DNA: 39 bases, framed from base 1. The V end loses 0 bases and the J end loses 9 bases, and a stretch of 9 bases separates them. CDR1 and CDR2 are drawn from the germline V gene (reference sequence): MNHEY, SMNVEV.